The text below deals with one T cell receptor beta chain. The germline V gene has CDR1 SGHNT and CDR2 YENEEA. The junction had 7 bases not matched to a gene; V was cut back by 5 bases and J by 7 bases. This CDR3 spans 16 amino acids. The data belong to a study of cytomegalovirus exposure and HLA in healthy donors. For the study at large: About 79 million unique TCRs from HLA-typed donors were held in an early data release.

The PCR ran on 60 Vbeta and 13 Jbeta primers. Data came from immunoSEQ multiplex PCR; TCRdb stores just in-frame clones and leaves some out. The sample has 95,000 to 150,000 clones, 60% to 85% seen once. The V gene is TRBV11-3, the J gene TRBJ2-2, with 13 bases matching TRBD2. The sample was PBMCs. The receptor comes from a woman in her thirties or forties in good health and CMV-seropositive. CDR3 loop: CASSATSGRAVGELFF. DNA for the CDR3: TGTGCCAGCAGCGCAACTAGCGGGAGGGCCGTCGGGGAGCTGTTTTTT. Together with reference TRBV11-3 and TRBJ2-2, the CDR3 gives the full variable domain: EAGVVQSPRYKIIEKKQPVAFWCNPISGHNTLYWYLQNLGQGPELLIRYENEEAVDDSQLPKDRFSAERLKGVDSTLKIQPAELGDSAVYLCASSATSGRAVGELFFGEGSRLTVL.